Listed below are T cell receptor beta chains from one sample, sequenced in a study of CD8+ T cells in alopecia areata. Assay: immunoSEQ multiplex PCR; the TCRdb copy retains only in-frame clones and omits some. The data contain about 210,000 clones, 50% to 75% of them singletons. Here the sequenced sample was CD4+ T cells sorted from blood, taken at week 4, from a patient treated with tofacitinib. The receptors derive from a human donor with alopecia areata. Both conserved end residues are part of each CDR3. The D gene is left open where the match is weak. A clone size is listed for some rows: how often the clone was seen (once, few, many), or a class if it is expanded.

CDR3nt: TGTGCCAGCAGCTCGGACTCTTTGAGCTCCTATAATTCACCCCTCCACTTT; CDR3aa: CASSSDSLSSYNSPLHF; d_gene: -; j_gene: TRBJ1-6; v_gene: TRBV9; abundance: -
CDR3nt: TGTGCCAGCAGCCAAGCGACTAGCGGGGTTAAGCTGTTTTTT; CDR3aa: CASSQATSGVKLFF; d_gene: TRBD2; j_gene: TRBJ2-2; v_gene: TRBV4-2; abundance: -
CDR3nt: TGTGCCAGCAGTGGCGGGACAGGGGTCTCACCCCTCCACTTT; CDR3aa: CASSGGTGVSPLHF; d_gene: TRBD1; j_gene: TRBJ1-6; v_gene: TRBV25-1; abundance: once
CDR3nt: TGTGCCTGGAGTTTTGGAGGGGGCATTCAGTACTTC; CDR3aa: CAWSFGGGIQYF; d_gene: -; j_gene: TRBJ2-4; v_gene: TRBV30; abundance: -
CDR3nt: TGTGCCAGCAGTCCCGGACATTCCCAAGAGACCCAGTACTTC; CDR3aa: CASSPGHSQETQYF; d_gene: -; j_gene: TRBJ2-5; v_gene: TRBV11-3; abundance: once
CDR3nt: TGTGCCACCAGCAGAGACGGAAGACAGGGCTCCTACGAGCAGTACTTC; CDR3aa: CATSRDGRQGSYEQYF; d_gene: TRBD1; j_gene: TRBJ2-7; v_gene: TRBV15; abundance: -
CDR3nt: TGTGCCTCGGGACCCAGCAATCAGCCCCAGCATTTT; CDR3aa: CASGPSNQPQHF; d_gene: -; j_gene: TRBJ1-5; v_gene: TRBV10-3; abundance: -
CDR3nt: TGTGCCAGTGCCGACAGCTTTTATGGCTACACCTTC; CDR3aa: CASADSFYGYTF; d_gene: -; j_gene: TRBJ1-2; v_gene: TRBV19; abundance: few
CDR3nt: TGCGCCAGCAGCCAAGGTGGGGACAGGGGGCGGTTTGGCTACACCTTC; CDR3aa: CASSQGGDRGRFGYTF; d_gene: TRBD1; j_gene: TRBJ1-2; v_gene: TRBV4-1; abundance: few
CDR3nt: TGTGCCAGTAGTCCTTCAGGGATGCAGCAGTTCTTC; CDR3aa: CASSPSGMQQFF; d_gene: -; j_gene: TRBJ2-1; v_gene: TRBV19; abundance: -
CDR3nt: TGCAGCGCTGTGGTCACAGGGGCGAACACCGGGGAGCTGTTTTTT; CDR3aa: CSAVVTGANTGELFF; d_gene: TRBD1; j_gene: TRBJ2-2; v_gene: TRBV29-1; abundance: -
CDR3nt: TGTGCCAGCAGTTTACGAGGGGGTCGTGGAGACACTGAAGCTTTCTTT; CDR3aa: CASSLRGGRGDTEAFF; d_gene: -; j_gene: TRBJ1-1; v_gene: TRBV28; abundance: few
CDR3nt: TGTGCCAGCTCACCAAATGCCGGGGAGCTGTTTTTT; CDR3aa: CASSPNAGELFF; d_gene: -; j_gene: TRBJ2-2; v_gene: TRBV18; abundance: -
CDR3nt: TGCGCCAGCAGCTCCGGGACACGCTATGGCTACACCTTC; CDR3aa: CASSSGTRYGYTF; d_gene: -; j_gene: TRBJ1-2; v_gene: TRBV5-1; abundance: once
CDR3nt: TGTGCCAGCTTGAGGGGGGGCACGAACACCGGGGAGCTGTTTTTT; CDR3aa: CASLRGGTNTGELFF; d_gene: -; j_gene: TRBJ2-2; v_gene: TRBV28; abundance: -
CDR3nt: TGTGCCAGCAGTGAATCCGGGACAGGGGGCTATGAGACCCAGTACTTC; CDR3aa: CASSESGTGGYETQYF; d_gene: TRBD1; j_gene: TRBJ2-5; v_gene: TRBV27; abundance: -
CDR3nt: TGTGCCAGCAGCTTAACAGGGCCCCAATACTACGAGCAGTACTTC; CDR3aa: CASSLTGPQYYEQYF; d_gene: -; j_gene: TRBJ2-7; v_gene: TRBV13; abundance: -
CDR3nt: TGTGCCTGGAGCGCACAAGGGGTCGCGCAGCCCCAGCATTTT; CDR3aa: CAWSAQGVAQPQHF; d_gene: -; j_gene: TRBJ1-5; v_gene: TRBV30; abundance: -
CDR3nt: TGCAGCGTTGCACAGGGCAATGAGCAGTTCTTC; CDR3aa: CSVAQGNEQFF; d_gene: -; j_gene: TRBJ2-1; v_gene: TRBV29-1; abundance: -
CDR3nt: TGCGCCAGCAGCCAAAACCTGGGCTTTTCCTACGAGCAGTACTTC; CDR3aa: CASSQNLGFSYEQYF; d_gene: -; j_gene: TRBJ2-7; v_gene: TRBV4-3; abundance: few
CDR3nt: TGTGCTAGTGCCGAACAGGGCTCCTACGGGACCCAGTACTTC; CDR3aa: CASAEQGSYGTQYF; d_gene: -; j_gene: TRBJ2-5; v_gene: TRBV12-5; abundance: -
CDR3nt: TGTGCCACCAACCGGGCGGATTCCTACGAGCAGTACTTC; CDR3aa: CATNRADSYEQYF; d_gene: -; j_gene: TRBJ2-7; v_gene: TRBV6-1; abundance: -
CDR3nt: TGTGCCATCAGTGTAGGGGTGAGCGATGAGCAGTTCTTC; CDR3aa: CAISVGVSDEQFF; d_gene: -; j_gene: TRBJ2-1; v_gene: TRBV10-3; abundance: -
CDR3nt: TGCAGCGTTGAAGATATTGGTAGGGCTGAAGCTTTCTTT; CDR3aa: CSVEDIGRAEAFF; d_gene: -; j_gene: TRBJ1-1; v_gene: TRBV29-1; abundance: -
CDR3nt: TGTGCCAGCAGCTCCCCTCCCGGGACGGAGTATTTT; CDR3aa: CASSSPPGTEYF; d_gene: -; j_gene: TRBJ2-3; v_gene: TRBV7-2; abundance: -
CDR3nt: TGCGCCAGCAGTGACTACTCCGGGCCTACGAACACTGAAGCTTTCTTT; CDR3aa: CASSDYSGPTNTEAFF; d_gene: -; j_gene: TRBJ1-1; v_gene: TRBV10-1; abundance: -
CDR3nt: TGTGCCAGCAGCCAAGATCCGACAGGGGGCGCGGACTATGGCTACACCTTC; CDR3aa: CASSQDPTGGADYGYTF; d_gene: TRBD1; j_gene: TRBJ1-2; v_gene: TRBV4-2; abundance: -
CDR3nt: TGCAGCGGCGACAGCCTCACTGAAGCTTTCTTT; CDR3aa: CSGDSLTEAFF; d_gene: -; j_gene: TRBJ1-1; v_gene: TRBV29-1; abundance: -
CDR3nt: TGTGCCAGTAGTAGGGGGACCACGGAGACCCAGTACTTC; CDR3aa: CASSRGTTETQYF; d_gene: -; j_gene: TRBJ2-5; v_gene: TRBV19; abundance: -
CDR3nt: TGCGCCAGCAGCTTGGTTGGGGAGACCCAGTACTTC; CDR3aa: CASSLVGETQYF; d_gene: -; j_gene: TRBJ2-5; v_gene: TRBV5-1; abundance: -
CDR3nt: TGTGCCAGCAGCTTACGGGACAGCGCGGGCGGGGAGCTGTTTTTT; CDR3aa: CASSLRDSAGGELFF; d_gene: TRBD1; j_gene: TRBJ2-2; v_gene: TRBV7-9; abundance: -
CDR3nt: TGTGCCAGCAGTCCACGGGGGAGGGAAGAGACCCAGTACTTC; CDR3aa: CASSPRGREETQYF; d_gene: TRBD2; j_gene: TRBJ2-5; v_gene: TRBV28; abundance: -
CDR3nt: TGTGCCAGCCCCCCCCTGTTCGAGGGCACACTGGACACTGAAGCTTTCTTT; CDR3aa: CASPPLFEGTLDTEAFF; d_gene: -; j_gene: TRBJ1-1; v_gene: TRBV14; abundance: -
CDR3nt: TGTGCCATCAGTGAAGGGTTATTTGGGCAGTTCTTC; CDR3aa: CAISEGLFGQFF; d_gene: -; j_gene: TRBJ2-1; v_gene: TRBV10-3; abundance: -
CDR3nt: TGCGCCAGCAGCCAAGAAGAGCGCAGTTTAGATACGCAGTATTTT; CDR3aa: CASSQEERSLDTQYF; d_gene: -; j_gene: TRBJ2-3; v_gene: TRBV4-3; abundance: few
CDR3nt: TGCGCCAGCAGGAGAGCGGGAGATGCCACAGATACGCAGTATTTT; CDR3aa: CASRRAGDATDTQYF; d_gene: TRBD2; j_gene: TRBJ2-3; v_gene: TRBV5-1; abundance: -
CDR3nt: TGTGCCAGCAGCCGGGACGGCTATGGCTACACCTTC; CDR3aa: CASSRDGYGYTF; d_gene: -; j_gene: TRBJ1-2; v_gene: TRBV9; abundance: few
CDR3nt: TGCGCCAGCAGCTCGGACTCTGGGAACACTGAAGCTTTCTTT; CDR3aa: CASSSDSGNTEAFF; d_gene: -; j_gene: TRBJ1-1; v_gene: TRBV5-1; abundance: -
CDR3nt: TGCTCCGCCCTATTTGGTGAGCAGTTCTTC; CDR3aa: CSALFGEQFF; d_gene: -; j_gene: TRBJ2-1; v_gene: TRBV20-1; abundance: once
CDR3nt: TGTGCCAGCAGTGAATATGTTGCGGATTGGCATGGCTACACCTTC; CDR3aa: CASSEYVADWHGYTF; d_gene: -; j_gene: TRBJ1-2; v_gene: TRBV25-1; abundance: -
CDR3nt: TGTGCCAGCAGTTTAGGGGACAGGGGACCCTACGAGCAGTACTTC; CDR3aa: CASSLGDRGPYEQYF; d_gene: TRBD1; j_gene: TRBJ2-7; v_gene: TRBV27; abundance: -
CDR3nt: TGTGCCAGCAGCTCTATTATTGGGTCGGCCTACGAGCAGTACTTC; CDR3aa: CASSSIIGSAYEQYF; d_gene: -; j_gene: TRBJ2-7; v_gene: TRBV7-2; abundance: -
CDR3nt: TGTGCCATCAGTGAAAGGGGTCCTAATGAAAAACTGTTTTTT; CDR3aa: CAISERGPNEKLFF; d_gene: -; j_gene: TRBJ1-4; v_gene: TRBV10-3; abundance: -
CDR3nt: TGTGCCAGCAGTTTCACAGGGGGCGCGGGCTACACCTTC; CDR3aa: CASSFTGGAGYTF; d_gene: TRBD1; j_gene: TRBJ1-2; v_gene: TRBV6-5; abundance: -
CDR3nt: TGCGCCAGCAGCCGAGGACAGATTAGCAATCAGCCCCAGCATTTT; CDR3aa: CASSRGQISNQPQHF; d_gene: -; j_gene: TRBJ1-5; v_gene: TRBV10-2; abundance: -
CDR3nt: TGCGCCAGCAGCTTGAGAACCGGGGCCACCGGGGAGCTGTTTTTT; CDR3aa: CASSLRTGATGELFF; d_gene: -; j_gene: TRBJ2-2; v_gene: TRBV5-1; abundance: -
CDR3nt: TGTGCCAGCAGCCACCCGGGACAGGGTAACTATGGCTACACCTTC; CDR3aa: CASSHPGQGNYGYTF; d_gene: TRBD1; j_gene: TRBJ1-2; v_gene: TRBV4-2; abundance: -
CDR3nt: TGTGCCATCAGTGAGTCCCCACAATCGAACTATGGCTACACCTTC; CDR3aa: CAISESPQSNYGYTF; d_gene: -; j_gene: TRBJ1-2; v_gene: TRBV10-3; abundance: -
CDR3nt: TGTGCCAGCAGTGACGTTGGGGAGACCCAGTACTTC; CDR3aa: CASSDVGETQYF; d_gene: -; j_gene: TRBJ2-5; v_gene: TRBV2; abundance: -
CDR3nt: TGTGCCAGCAGTCCACCCGGACGGGGGACTCGGGATGAGCAGTTCTTC; CDR3aa: CASSPPGRGTRDEQFF; d_gene: -; j_gene: TRBJ2-1; v_gene: TRBV7-2; abundance: -
CDR3nt: TGTGCCAGCAGCCCTAGGACTTCGAACACCGGGGAGCTGTTTTTT; CDR3aa: CASSPRTSNTGELFF; d_gene: -; j_gene: TRBJ2-2; v_gene: TRBV7-6; abundance: -
CDR3nt: TGTGCCAGCAGCGTAGGCCCCGGGGGCGATGAGCAGTTCTTC; CDR3aa: CASSVGPGGDEQFF; d_gene: -; j_gene: TRBJ2-1; v_gene: TRBV9; abundance: -
CDR3nt: TGCGCCAGCAGCGGACGAGCAACTAATGAAAAACTGTTTTTT; CDR3aa: CASSGRATNEKLFF; d_gene: -; j_gene: TRBJ1-4; v_gene: TRBV5-1; abundance: once
CDR3nt: TGTGCCAGCAGCCTTCGGTGGTACAATGAGCAGTTCTTC; CDR3aa: CASSLRWYNEQFF; d_gene: -; j_gene: TRBJ2-1; v_gene: TRBV14; abundance: few
CDR3nt: TGTGCCAGCAGTCCATGGACGGGGAACACTGAAGCTTTCTTT; CDR3aa: CASSPWTGNTEAFF; d_gene: -; j_gene: TRBJ1-1; v_gene: TRBV28; abundance: -
CDR3nt: TGCGCCAGCAGTCAAGAGAGGCCCCGCACAGATACGCAGTATTTT; CDR3aa: CASSQERPRTDTQYF; d_gene: -; j_gene: TRBJ2-3; v_gene: TRBV4-1; abundance: -
CDR3nt: TGCAGCGTGCGAGGGACGGGAAACACTGAAGCTTTCTTT; CDR3aa: CSVRGTGNTEAFF; d_gene: -; j_gene: TRBJ1-1; v_gene: TRBV29-1; abundance: few
CDR3nt: TGTGCCAGCAGCTTGTTCGACAGTTACTACGAGCAGTACTTC; CDR3aa: CASSLFDSYYEQYF; d_gene: -; j_gene: TRBJ2-7; v_gene: TRBV5-6; abundance: -